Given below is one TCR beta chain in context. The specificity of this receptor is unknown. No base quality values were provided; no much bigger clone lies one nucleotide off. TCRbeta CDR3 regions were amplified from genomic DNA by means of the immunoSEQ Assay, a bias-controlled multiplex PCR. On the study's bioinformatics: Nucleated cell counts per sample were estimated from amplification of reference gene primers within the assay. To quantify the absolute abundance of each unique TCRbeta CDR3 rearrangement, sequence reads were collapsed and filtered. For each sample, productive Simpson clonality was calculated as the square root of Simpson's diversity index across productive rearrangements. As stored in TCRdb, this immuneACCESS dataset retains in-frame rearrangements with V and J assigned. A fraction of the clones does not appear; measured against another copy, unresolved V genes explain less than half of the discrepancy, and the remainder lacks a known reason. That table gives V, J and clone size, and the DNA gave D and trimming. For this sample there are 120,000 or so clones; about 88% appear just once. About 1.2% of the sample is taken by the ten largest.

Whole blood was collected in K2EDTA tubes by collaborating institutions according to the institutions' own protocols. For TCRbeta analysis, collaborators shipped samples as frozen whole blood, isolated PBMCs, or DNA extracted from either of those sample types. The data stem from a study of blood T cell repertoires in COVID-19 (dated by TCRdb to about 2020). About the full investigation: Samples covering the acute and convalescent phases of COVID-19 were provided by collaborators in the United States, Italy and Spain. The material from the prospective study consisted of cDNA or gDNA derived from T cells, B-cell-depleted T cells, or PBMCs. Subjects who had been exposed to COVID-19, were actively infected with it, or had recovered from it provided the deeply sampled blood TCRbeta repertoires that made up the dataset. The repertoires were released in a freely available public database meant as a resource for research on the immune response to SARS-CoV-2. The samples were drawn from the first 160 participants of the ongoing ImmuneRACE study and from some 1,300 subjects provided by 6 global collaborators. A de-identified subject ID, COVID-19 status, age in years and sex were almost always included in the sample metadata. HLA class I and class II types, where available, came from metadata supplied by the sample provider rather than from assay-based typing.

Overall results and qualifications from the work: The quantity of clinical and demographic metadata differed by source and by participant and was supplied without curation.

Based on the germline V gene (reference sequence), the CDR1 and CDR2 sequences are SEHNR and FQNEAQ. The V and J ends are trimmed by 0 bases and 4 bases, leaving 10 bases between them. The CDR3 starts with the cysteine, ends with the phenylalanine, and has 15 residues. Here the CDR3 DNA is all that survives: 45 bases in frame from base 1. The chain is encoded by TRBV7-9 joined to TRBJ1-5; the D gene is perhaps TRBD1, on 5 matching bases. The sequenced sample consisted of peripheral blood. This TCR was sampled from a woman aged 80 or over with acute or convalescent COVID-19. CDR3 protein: CASSLAGAGNQPQHF. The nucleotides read TGTGCCAGCAGCTTAGCAGGGGCTGGGAATCAGCCCCAGCATTTT.